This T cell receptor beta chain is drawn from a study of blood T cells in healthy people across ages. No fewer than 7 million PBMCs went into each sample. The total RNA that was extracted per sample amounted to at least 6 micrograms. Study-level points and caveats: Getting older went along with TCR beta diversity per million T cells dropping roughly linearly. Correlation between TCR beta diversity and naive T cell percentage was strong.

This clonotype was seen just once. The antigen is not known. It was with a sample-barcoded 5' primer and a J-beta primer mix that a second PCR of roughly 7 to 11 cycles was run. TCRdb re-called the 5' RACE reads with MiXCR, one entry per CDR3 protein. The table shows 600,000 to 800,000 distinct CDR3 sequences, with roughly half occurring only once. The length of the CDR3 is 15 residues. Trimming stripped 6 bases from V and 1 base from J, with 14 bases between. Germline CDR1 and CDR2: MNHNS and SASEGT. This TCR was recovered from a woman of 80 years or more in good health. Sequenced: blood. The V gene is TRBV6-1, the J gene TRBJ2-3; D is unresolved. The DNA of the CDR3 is TGTGCCAGCAGGCCCCTAGGGCTACGCACAGATACGCAGTATTTT. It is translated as CASRPLGLRTDTQYF.